These T cell receptor beta chains were read from a single sample in a study of cytomegalovirus exposure and HLA in healthy donors. Libraries were prepared by immunoSEQ multiplex PCR; TCRdb keeps only in-frame clonotypes and omits some of them. This repertoire includes about 150,000 clones. The sequencing sample was made of PBMCs. These receptors came from a woman aged 45-59 years in good health and CMV-seronegative. The CDR3 runs from the conserved cysteine through the conserved F or W. Fields, in order: D gene, J gene, V gene, CDR3 protein, CDR3 DNA. A D gene is named only where the DNA matches it firmly.

TRBD2 | TRBJ2-3 | TRBV9 | CASESGDYTDTQYF | TGTGCCAGCGAAAGCGGGGACTACACAGATACGCAGTATTTT
TRBD2 | TRBJ2-3 | TRBV11-2 | CASSPLAGSTDTQYF | TGTGCCAGCAGCCCACTAGCGGGGAGCACAGATACGCAGTATTTT
. | TRBJ2-7 | TRBV5-4 | CASSGTGLDEQYF | TGTGCCAGCAGCGGCACAGGGTTGGACGAGCAGTACTTC
. | TRBJ2-7 | TRBV18 | CASSNRDPAGEQYF | TGTGCCAGCTCAAACCGGGACCCCGCGGGGGAGCAGTACTTC
. | TRBJ2-7 | TRBV6-1 | CASNRQVYEQYF | TGTGCCAGCAATCGACAGGTTTACGAGCAGTACTTC
TRBD2 | TRBJ2-3 | TRBV4-1 | CASSQRLAGVPSTDTQYF | TGCGCCAGCAGCCAGAGACTAGCGGGGGTTCCTAGCACAGATACGCAGTATTTT
TRBD1 | TRBJ2-2 | TRBV5-1 | CASSSRGPGSPGELFF | TGCGCCAGCAGCTCTAGGGGGCCAGGGAGCCCCGGGGAGCTGTTTTTT
. | TRBJ2-2 | TRBV4-1 | CASSQVNRVNTGELFF | TGCGCCAGCAGCCAAGTCAACAGGGTGAACACCGGGGAGCTGTTTTTT
. | TRBJ2-1 | TRBV19 | CAIILTEQFF | TGTGCCATTATCCTAACTGAGCAGTTCTTC
. | TRBJ2-7 | TRBV5-1 | CASSLDAYTVAGRSYEQYF | TGCGCCAGCAGCTTGGACGCCTATACTGTGGCAGGGAGGTCCTACGAGCAGTACTTC
. | TRBJ1-5 | TRBV4-1 | CASSQASQGQRSNQPQHF | TGCGCCAGCAGCCAAGCTTCACAGGGTCAACGGAGCAATCAGCCCCAGCATTTT
TRBD1 | TRBJ2-6 | TRBV4-3 | CASSQRTGATSGANVLTF | TGCGCCAGCAGCCAACGGACAGGGGCGACCTCTGGGGCCAACGTCCTGACTTTC
. | TRBJ1-1 | TRBV6-1 | CASSEIRGTEAFF | TGTGCCAGCAGCGAGATCAGGGGCACTGAAGCTTTCTTT
TRBD1 | TRBJ1-1 | TRBV5-4 | CASSSARDRGPYGTEAFF | TGTGCCAGCAGCTCCGCCCGGGACAGGGGGCCCTACGGGACTGAAGCTTTCTTT
. | TRBJ2-1 | TRBV11-3 | CASSLGGTGEYEQFF | TGTGCCAGCAGCTTAGGGGGGACTGGGGAGTATGAGCAGTTCTTC
TRBD1 | TRBJ1-2 | TRBV30 | CAWSLGGGYQTF | TGTGCCTGGAGTTTAGGAGGGGGCTATCAAACCTTC
. | TRBJ2-1 | TRBV30 | CAWREYNEQFF | TGTGCCTGGAGGGAGTACAATGAGCAGTTCTTC
TRBD1 | TRBJ1-5 | TRBV6-1 | CASRRQGPYQPQHF | TGTGCCAGCAGGAGACAGGGACCCTATCAGCCCCAGCATTTT
. | TRBJ2-2 | TRBV6-5 | CASRIYRNTGELFF | TGTGCCAGCAGAATATACAGGAACACCGGGGAGCTGTTTTTT
TRBD1 | TRBJ1-5 | TRBV6-1 | CASSEDPAGGKQPQHF | TGTGCCAGCAGTGAAGATCCGGCAGGGGGGAAGCAGCCCCAGCATTTT